Only a few counts were recorded for the clone carrying this TCR beta chain. Its antigen remains unknown. The source of the sample is a study of beta chain features in type 1 diabetes. Broader study findings: Among all four CD4+ subsets, Type 1 diabetes patients had TCRB CDR3s that were moderately but significantly shorter.

TCRB transcripts that were expressed got sequenced, as all of the isolated RNA had been reverse transcribed. Produced via immunoSEQ multiplex PCR; TCRdb's table is partial and in-frame only. The data hold some 250,000 clones, with under 13% observed a single time. Trimming took 4 bases from V and 6 from J, leaving 10 bases between them. CDR3 length: 13 residues. Germline assignment: CDR1 KGHSH and CDR2 LQKENI. Material for sequencing was naive CD4+ T cells from blood. The clonotype comes from a man aged 25 to 40 with type 1 diabetes. This sequence joins TRBV18 and TRBJ2-1; a weak D match, TRBD1 (6 bases). The CDR3 nucleotides read TGTGCCAGCTCACTCCAACAGGGCAATGAGCAGTTCTTC. As protein: CASSLQQGNEQFF.